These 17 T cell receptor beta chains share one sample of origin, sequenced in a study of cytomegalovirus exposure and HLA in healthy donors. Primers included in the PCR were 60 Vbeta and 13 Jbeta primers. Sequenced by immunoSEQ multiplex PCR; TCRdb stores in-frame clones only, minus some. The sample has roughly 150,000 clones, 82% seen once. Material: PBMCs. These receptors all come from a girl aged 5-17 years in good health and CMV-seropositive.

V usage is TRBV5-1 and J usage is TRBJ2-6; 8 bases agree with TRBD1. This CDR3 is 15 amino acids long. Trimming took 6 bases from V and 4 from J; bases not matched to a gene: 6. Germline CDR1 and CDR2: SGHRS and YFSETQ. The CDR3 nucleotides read TGCGCCAGCACCCCGACAGGGGTAGGGGCCAACGTCCTGACTTTC. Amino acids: CASTPTGVGANVLTF.

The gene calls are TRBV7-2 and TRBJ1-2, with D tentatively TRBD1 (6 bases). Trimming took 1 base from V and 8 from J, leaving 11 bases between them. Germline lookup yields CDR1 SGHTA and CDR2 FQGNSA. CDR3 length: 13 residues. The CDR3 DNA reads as TGTGCCAGCAGCTTAGACAGGGCAAGGGGCTACACCTTC. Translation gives CASSLDRARGYTF. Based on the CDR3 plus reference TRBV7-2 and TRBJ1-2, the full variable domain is GAGVSQSPSNKVTEKGKDVELRCDPISGHTALYWYRQSLGQGLEFLIYFQGNSAPDKSGLPSDRFSAERTGGSVSTLTIQRTQQEDSAVYLCASSLDRARGYTFGSGTRLTVV.

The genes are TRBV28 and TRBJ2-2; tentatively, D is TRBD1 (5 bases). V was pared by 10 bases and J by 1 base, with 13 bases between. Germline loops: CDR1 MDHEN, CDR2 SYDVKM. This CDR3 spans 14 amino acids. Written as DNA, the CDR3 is TGTGCCAACTCGAGGCAGGGGAACACCGGGGAGCTGTTTTTT. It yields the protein CANSRQGNTGELFF.

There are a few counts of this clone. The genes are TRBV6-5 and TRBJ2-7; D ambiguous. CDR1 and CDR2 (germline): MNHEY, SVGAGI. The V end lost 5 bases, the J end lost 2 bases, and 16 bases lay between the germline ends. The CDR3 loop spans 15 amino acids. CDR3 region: CASSVAPYGAYEQYF. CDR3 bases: TGTGCCAGCAGTGTGGCGCCTTACGGAGCCTACGAGCAGTACTTC.

The CDR3 sequence is CASMRNRRVSSYNEQFF. The DNA of the CDR3 is TGTGCCAGTATGAGGAACCGTCGGGTGAGCTCCTACAATGAGCAGTTCTTC. The chain recombines TRBV19 with TRBJ2-1; D is unclear. The length of the CDR3 is 17 residues. The V and J ends lost 7 bases and 0 bases respectively, with 19 bases between them. From germline, CDR1 is LNHDA and CDR2 SQIVND (reference sequence).

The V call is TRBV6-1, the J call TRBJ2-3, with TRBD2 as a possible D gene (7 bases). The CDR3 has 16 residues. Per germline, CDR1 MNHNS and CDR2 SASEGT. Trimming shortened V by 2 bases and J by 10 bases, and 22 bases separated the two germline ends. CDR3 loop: CASSEFLGIEGGPQYF. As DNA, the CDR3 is TGTGCCAGCAGTGAATTTCTAGGAATCGAGGGGGGGCCGCAGTATTTT.

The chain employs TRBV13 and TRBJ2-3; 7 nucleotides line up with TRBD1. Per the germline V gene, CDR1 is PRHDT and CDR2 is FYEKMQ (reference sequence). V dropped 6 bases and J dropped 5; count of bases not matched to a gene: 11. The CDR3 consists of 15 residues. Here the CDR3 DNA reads TGTGCCAGCAGTTTACCTACAGGGGCGATAGATACGCAGTATTTT. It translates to CASSLPTGAIDTQYF. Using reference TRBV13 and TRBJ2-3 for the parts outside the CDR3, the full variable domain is AAGVIQSPRHLIKEKRETATLKCYPIPRHDTVYWYQQGPGQDPQFLISFYEKMQSDKGSIPDRFSAQQFSDYHSELNMSSLELGDSALYFCASSLPTGAIDTQYFGPGTRLTVL.

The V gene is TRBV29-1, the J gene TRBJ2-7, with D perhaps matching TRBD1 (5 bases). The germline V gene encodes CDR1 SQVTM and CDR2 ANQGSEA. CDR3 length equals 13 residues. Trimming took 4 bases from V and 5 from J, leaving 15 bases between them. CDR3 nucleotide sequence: TGCAGCGTTGCAGGGCCCACCGTCCACGAGCAGTACTTC. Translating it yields CSVAGPTVHEQYF.

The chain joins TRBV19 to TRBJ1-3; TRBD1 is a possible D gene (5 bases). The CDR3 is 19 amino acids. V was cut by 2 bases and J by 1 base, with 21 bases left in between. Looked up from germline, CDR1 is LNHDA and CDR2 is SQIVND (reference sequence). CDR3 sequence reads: CASSISKPFQGESGNTIYF. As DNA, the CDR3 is TGTGCCAGTAGTATAAGCAAACCCTTCCAGGGCGAATCTGGAAACACCATATATTTT.

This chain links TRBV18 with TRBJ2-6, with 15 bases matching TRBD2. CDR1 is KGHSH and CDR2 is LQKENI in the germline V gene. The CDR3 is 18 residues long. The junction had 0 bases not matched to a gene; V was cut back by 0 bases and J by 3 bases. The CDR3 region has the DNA TGTGCCAGCTCACCACCGGGACTAGCGGGAGGTGGGGCCAACGTCCTGACTTTC. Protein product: CASSPPGLAGGGANVLTF.

The CDR3, as DNA: TGTGCCATCGAAGATGTAGCGGGGTCTGGTGAGCAGTTCTTC. Translating it yields CAIEDVAGSGEQFF. This chain joins TRBV10-3 and TRBJ2-1, with 8 bases matching TRBD2. Germline V lookup: CDR1 ENHRY, CDR2 SYGVKD. The CDR3 has 14 residues. J gave up 9 bases and V 8 bases, and 12 bases lay outside the gene matches.

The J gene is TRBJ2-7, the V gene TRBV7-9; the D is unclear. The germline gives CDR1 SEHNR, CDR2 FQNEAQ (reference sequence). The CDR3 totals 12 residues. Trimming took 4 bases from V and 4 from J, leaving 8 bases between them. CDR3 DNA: TGTGCCAGCAGCTCCCTTCGGTACGAGCAGTACTTC. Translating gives CASSSLRYEQYF.

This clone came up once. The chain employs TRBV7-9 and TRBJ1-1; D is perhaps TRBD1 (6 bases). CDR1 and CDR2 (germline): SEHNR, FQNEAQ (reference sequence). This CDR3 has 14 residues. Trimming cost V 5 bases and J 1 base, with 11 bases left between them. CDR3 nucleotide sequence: TGTGCCAGCAGCCCGGGACACTCGAACACTGAAGCTTTCTTT. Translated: CASSPGHSNTEAFF.

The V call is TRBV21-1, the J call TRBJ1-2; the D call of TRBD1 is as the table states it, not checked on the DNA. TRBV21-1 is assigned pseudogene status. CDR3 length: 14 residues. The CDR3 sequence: CASTTSTGRDGYTF. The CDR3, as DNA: TGTGCCAGCACCACCTCGACAGGGCGCGATGGCTACACCTTC.

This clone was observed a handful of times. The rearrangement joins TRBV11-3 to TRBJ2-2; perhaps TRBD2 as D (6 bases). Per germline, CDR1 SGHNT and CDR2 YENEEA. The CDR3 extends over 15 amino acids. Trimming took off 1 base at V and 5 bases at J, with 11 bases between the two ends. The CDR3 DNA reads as TGTGCCAGCAGCTTAGTTCGGAGCGGGACCGGGGAGCTGTTTTTT. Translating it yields CASSLVRSGTGELFF.

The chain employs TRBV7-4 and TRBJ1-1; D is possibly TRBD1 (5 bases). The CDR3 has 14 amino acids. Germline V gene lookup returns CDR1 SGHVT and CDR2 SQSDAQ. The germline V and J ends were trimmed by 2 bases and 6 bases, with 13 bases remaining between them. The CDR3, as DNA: TGTGCCAGCAGCTTAAGGGGCAGGGCAGCTGAAGCTTTCTTT. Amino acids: CASSLRGRAAEAFF.

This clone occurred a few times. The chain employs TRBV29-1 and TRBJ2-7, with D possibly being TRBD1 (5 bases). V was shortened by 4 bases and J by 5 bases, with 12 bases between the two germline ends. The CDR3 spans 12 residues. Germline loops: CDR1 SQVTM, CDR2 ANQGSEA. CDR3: CSVGTGWDEQYF. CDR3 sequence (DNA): TGCAGCGTTGGAACAGGATGGGACGAGCAGTACTTC.